The TCR beta chain under discussion was sequenced for a study of neurological immune-mediated disorders. Overall study results and limits: Multiple sclerosis patients had less TCR clonal expansion than even healthy controls, unlike HTLV-1-associated myelopathy. It was the repertoires of 18 of 34 multiple sclerosis patients that phylogenetic grouping placed in one related-CDR3 cluster, which is a possible signature.

V was clipped by 8 bases and J by 2 bases, with 15 bases between them. The germline V gene has CDR1 GTSNPN and CDR2 SVGIG (reference sequence). This CDR3 has 14 amino acids. A single run covered 15-18 subjects with over 170 million TCR-beta sequences. A single record per CDR3 protein comes from TCRdb applying MiXCR to the 5' RACE reads. The repertoire includes tens of thousands of distinct CDR3 sequences, less than 2.5% of them detected once, and approximately 3% sits in the top ten. This clonotype was found many times. The target antigen is unknown. The chain employs TRBV30 and TRBJ2-2, with D perhaps given as TRBD1 or TRBD2 (6 bases each). Sequencing was performed on PBMCs. The TCR originated in a man aged 45-65 years with multiple sclerosis. The CDR3 reads CALLWGANTGELFF. The CDR3 DNA follows: TGTGCCCTCCTCTGGGGGGCCAACACCGGGGAGCTGTTTTTT.